These 29 T cell receptor beta chains were all obtained from the same sample, sequenced in a study of OX40 agonist ivuxolimab in advanced cancers. Measured with immunoSEQ multiplex PCR; TCRdb has only the in-frame clones, and not every one. The table lists tens of thousands of clones, around 90% of them singletons, with 0.6% to 0.7% in the top ten. The source material was CD4+ or CD8+ T cells sorted from blood, sampled in a trial of the OX40 agonist ivuxolimab. These receptors all stem from an adult with an advanced solid tumor such as melanoma, head and neck, liver or kidney cancer.

V and J are TRBV21-1 and TRBJ2-2; the table names TRBD2, a call not compared with the DNA. TRBV21-1 is classified as a pseudogene. This CDR3 has 18 amino acids. The CDR3 DNA sequence: TGTGCCAGCAGCGCCCGACTAGCGGGAGGAACAAACACCGGGGAGCTGTTTTTT. Translated: CASSARLAGGTNTGELFF.

This chain joins TRBV7-2 and TRBJ1-1, with D hard to call. The CDR3 totals 14 residues. The germline V gene has CDR1 SGHTA and CDR2 FQGNSA. V dropped 1 base and J dropped 2 bases, with 8 bases sitting between them. The CDR3 sequence: CASSLGSVNTEAFF. CDR3 coding DNA: TGTGCCAGCAGCTTAGGCTCTGTTAACACTGAAGCTTTCTTT.

The chain recombines TRBV6-5 with TRBJ2-5, with 7 bases fitting TRBD2. Germline V gene lookup returns CDR1 MNHEY and CDR2 SVGAGI. Germline trimming cut 7 bases from V and 7 bases from J; bases unmatched to any gene: 15. The CDR3 consists of 15 residues. CDR3 DNA: TGTGCCAGCACCGACTCTCTAGCGGTGGGGGGGACCCAGTACTTC. Encoded protein: CASTDSLAVGGTQYF.

The chain carries TRBV7-3 and TRBJ2-1; 7 bases fit TRBD2. Germline V gene data show CDR1 as SGHTA and CDR2 as FQGTGA. This CDR3 is 15 amino acids long. V trimming: 7 bases; J trimming: 5 bases; junction bases outside the gene matches: 11. In DNA form, the CDR3 reads TGTGCCAGCAACTCACCGGGACTACCCAACAATGAGCAGTTCTTC. Translation gives CASNSPGLPNNEQFF.

The chain recombines TRBV5-6 with TRBJ2-7; D unclear. Per the germline V gene, CDR1 is SGHDT and CDR2 is YYEEEE. The V end was cut by 0 bases, the J end by 0 bases, with 7 bases between. The CDR3 sequence is 14 residues long. The CDR3 protein is CASSLGSSSYEQYF. CDR3 coding DNA: TGTGCCAGCAGCTTGGGCAGCTCCTCCTACGAGCAGTACTTC.

The genes are TRBV5-1 and TRBJ2-3, with 15 bases fitting TRBD2. After removal of 4 bases from V and 0 bases from J, the junction contained 6 bases not matched to a gene. Germline V CDR1 and CDR2: SGHRS, YFSETQ. The CDR3 loop spans 18 amino acids. CDR3 loop: CASSPGLAGGPSTDTQYF. The CDR3, as DNA: TGCGCCAGCAGCCCCGGACTAGCGGGAGGGCCTAGCACAGATACGCAGTATTTT.

This clone occurred once. The chain joins TRBV6-1 to TRBJ2-5, with 8 bases that match TRBD1. Germline CDR1 reads MNHNS; CDR2 reads SASEGT. After removal of 2 bases from V and 4 bases from J, the junction contained 6 bases not matched to a gene. The CDR3 totals 15 residues. The CDR3 sequence: CASSEWGQDPETQYF. CDR3 bases: TGTGCCAGCAGTGAATGGGGACAGGACCCAGAGACCCAGTACTTC.

The rearrangement uses TRBV19 and TRBJ2-2; D is unclear. Germline V gene sequence: CDR1 LNHDA, CDR2 SQIVND (reference sequence). V was clipped by 3 bases and J by 2 bases, with 13 bases between them. This CDR3 is 16 amino acids long. The CDR3 loop reads CASSMIRILNTGELFF. For the CDR3, the DNA is TGTGCCAGTAGTATGATTAGGATCCTAAACACCGGGGAGCTGTTTTTT. The variable domain in full, with the rest retrieved from reference TRBV19 and TRBJ2-2, is DGGITQSPKYLFRKEGQNVTLSCEQNLNHDAMYWYRQDPGQGLRLIYYSQIVNDFQKGDIAEGYSVSREKKESFPLTVTSAQKNPTAFYLCASSMIRILNTGELFFGEGSRLTVL.

This clone was detected only once. The CDR3 coding sequence is TGCGCCAGCAGTGAGAACGGGGCCCAAGAGACCCAGTACTTC. Protein product: CASSENGAQETQYF. The rearrangement links TRBV10-1 to TRBJ2-5; D possibly matches TRBD1 or TRBD2 (5 bases each). Germline CDR1 reads WNHNN; CDR2 reads SYGVQD (reference sequence). This CDR3 spans 14 amino acids. V dropped 2 bases and J dropped 1 base, with 8 bases sitting between them.

V gene TRBV7-9 combines with J gene TRBJ2-1; the D call may be TRBD1 or TRBD2 (5 bases each). Per germline, CDR1 SEHNR and CDR2 FQNEAQ (reference sequence). The germline V and J ends were trimmed by 5 bases and 10 bases, with 12 bases remaining between them. The CDR3 spans 12 residues. CDR3: CASSPGPGEQFF. In DNA, the CDR3 is TGTGCCAGCAGCCCGGGACCGGGCGAGCAGTTCTTC.

This clone was detected once. The gene calls are TRBV2 and TRBJ2-3; the match to TRBD1 covers 10 bases. The V and J ends lost 5 bases and 4 bases, in that order; junction bases with no gene match: 6. CDR3 length: 15 residues. From germline, CDR1 is SNHLY and CDR2 FYNNEI. CDR3 sequence (DNA): TGTGCCAGCAGTTCCGGGACAGGGGATCCAGATACGCAGTATTTT. This sequence encodes CASSSGTGDPDTQYF.

CDR3 region: CASSLDGAETDTQYF. In DNA form, the CDR3 reads TGCGCCAGCAGCTTGGATGGGGCGGAGACAGATACGCAGTATTTT. V is TRBV5-1 and J is TRBJ2-3; maybe TRBD1 (5 bases). This CDR3 is built from 15 residues. Deletions cut 0 bases from V and 3 bases from J, with 11 bases between. Germline lookup yields CDR1 SGHRS and CDR2 YFSETQ.

The CDR3 DNA follows: TGTGCCAGCTATCTAGGCAGGGATCAGCCCCAGCATTTT. Its translation: CASYLGRDQPQHF. J is TRBJ1-5 and V is TRBV6-6; D possibly corresponds to TRBD1 (5 bases). The CDR3 runs to 13 residues. Trimming cost V 8 bases and J 5 bases, with 13 bases left between them. CDR1 is MNHNY, CDR2 SVGAGI, per germline (reference sequence).

V is TRBV19 and J is TRBJ1-4; TRBD1 might be the D (5 bases). Germline assignment: CDR1 LNHDA and CDR2 SQIVND (reference sequence). The V end was cut by 9 bases, the J end by 4 bases, with 15 bases between. The CDR3 runs 14 residues. In nucleotides, the CDR3 is TGTGCCAGCACCAACCCGGGGGTTAATGAAAAACTGTTTTTT. Amino acid sequence: CASTNPGVNEKLFF.

This clone appeared a few times. The chain employs TRBV16 and TRBJ1-5; 7 bases are shared with TRBD1. CDR3 length equals 14 residues. The V segment lost 7 bases and the J segment 0 bases; nucleotides outside the gene matches: 3. Germline values: CDR1 KGHSY, CDR2 FQNENV. DNA for the CDR3: TGTGCCAGCACCAAGGGGGCTAGCAATCAGCCCCAGCATTTT. Amino acids: CASTKGASNQPQHF.

The chain uses TRBV28 and TRBJ1-5; 9 bases are a match to TRBD1. From germline, CDR1 is MDHEN and CDR2 SYDVKM. The CDR3 covers 15 residues. The J segment lost 0 bases and the V segment lost 6 bases, leaving 3 bases of the junction unmatched. CDR3 sequence: CASSVQGASNQPQHF. The CDR3 DNA sequence: TGTGCCAGCAGCGTACAGGGGGCTAGCAATCAGCCCCAGCATTTT. Full variable domain (missing parts from reference TRBV28 and TRBJ1-5): DVKVTQSSRYLVKRTGEKVFLECVQDMDHENMFWYRQDPGLGLRLIYFSYDVKMKEKGDIPEGYSVSREKKERFSLILESASTNQTSMYLCASSVQGASNQPQHFGDGTRLSIL.

J is TRBJ2-2 and V is TRBV6-5; 10 bases match TRBD1. Germline values: CDR1 MNHEY, CDR2 SVGAGI. CDR3 length: 15 residues. With 8 bases clipped from V and 7 bases from J, the junction kept 10 bases outside the gene matches. The CDR3 DNA sequence: TGTGCCAGCCTAAGGGGGGGACAGGGGTACGGGGAGCTGTTTTTT. Protein sequence: CASLRGGQGYGELFF.

This clone occurred once. This rearrangement joins TRBV4-1 to TRBJ2-2, with D tentatively TRBD1 or TRBD2 (6 bases each). This CDR3 region has 22 residues. Deletions cut 5 bases from V and 4 bases from J, with 35 bases between. Germline V gives CDR1 MGHRA, CDR2 YSYEKL. The CDR3 DNA follows: TGCGCCAGCAGCGAACACTCAAGCTCCGGGGGCCGGAGGACCGCCGTCACCGGGGAGCTGTTTTTT. This sequence encodes CASSEHSSSGGRRTAVTGELFF.

The chain combines TRBV6-6 with TRBJ1-4; D is perhaps TRBD1 (5 bases). The length of the CDR3 is 14 residues. Trimming removed 4 bases from V and 5 bases from J, with 11 bases in between. Germline V gives CDR1 MNHNY, CDR2 SVGAGI (reference sequence). In DNA, the CDR3 is TGTGCCAGCAGTTCATCGGGACGGAATGAAAAACTGTTTTTT. Translated, it gives CASSSSGRNEKLFF.

The chain uses TRBV5-1 and TRBJ2-7; D assignment may be TRBD1 or TRBD2 (5 bases each). CDR1 and CDR2 (germline): SGHRS, YFSETQ. Trimming cost V 3 bases and J 2 bases, with 15 bases left between them. The CDR3 loop spans 15 amino acids. CDR3 DNA sequence: TGCGCCAGCAGCTCCGGGACCCTTGGCCCCTACGAGCAGTACTTC. This encodes CASSSGTLGPYEQYF.

For the CDR3, the DNA is TGTGCCAGTAGTATAGATCCGCAGGGGGCGCGTGGCTACACCTTC. Amino acid sequence: CASSIDPQGARGYTF. The J gene is TRBJ1-2, the V gene TRBV19; 8 bases fit TRBD1. The CDR3 has 15 residues. Germline V CDR1 and CDR2: LNHDA, SQIVND (reference sequence). V dropped 0 bases and J dropped 7; count of bases not matched to a gene: 7.

The genes are TRBV11-2 and TRBJ2-5; possibly TRBD2 for D (5 bases). CDR1 and CDR2 from the germline V gene are SGHAT and FQNNGV. This CDR3 has 12 amino acids. Deletions cut 0 bases from V and 9 bases from J, with 8 bases between. In nucleotides, the CDR3 is TGTGCCAGCAGCTTAGATAAAGCGGCCCAGTACTTC. This sequence encodes CASSLDKAAQYF. Full variable domain (remainder filled in from reference TRBV11-2 and TRBJ2-5): EAGVAQSPRYKIIEKRQSVAFWCNPISGHATLYWYQQILGQGPKLLIQFQNNGVVDDSQLPKDRFSAERLKGVDSTLKIQPAKLEDSAVYLCASSLDKAAQYFGPGTRLLVL.

This chain joins TRBV5-1 and TRBJ2-3; 7 bases agree with TRBD1. V shed 0 bases and J 2 bases; nucleotides not matched to a gene: 3. The CDR3 has 15 amino acids. Germline V gives CDR1 SGHRS, CDR2 YFSETQ. CDR3: CASSLAGQNTDTQYF. DNA for the CDR3: TGCGCCAGCAGCTTGGCGGGACAGAACACAGATACGCAGTATTTT.

V and J are TRBV2 and TRBJ2-5, with D possibly matching TRBD2 (6 bases). The V gene's germline CDR1 is SNHLY and CDR2 FYNNEI. The CDR3 spans 15 residues. Trimming removed 8 bases from V and 4 bases from J, with 20 bases in between. CDR3 DNA sequence: TGTGCCAGCCCAAAGGACTATGGTGGTCGAGAGACCCAGTACTTC. This gives the protein CASPKDYGGRETQYF.

This clone has just one count. The chain links TRBV5-6 to TRBJ1-2; D remains ambiguous. V was shortened by 1 base and J by 7 bases, with 8 bases between the two germline ends. The CDR3 contains 12 residues. The V gene's germline CDR1 is SGHDT and CDR2 YYEEEE. The CDR3, as DNA: TGTGCCAGCAGCTTGTCATCGGGTGGCTACACCTTC. As protein: CASSLSSGGYTF.

V is TRBV5-1 and J is TRBJ2-7; D gene uncertain. Trimming removed 7 bases from V and 3 bases from J, with 14 bases in between. This CDR3 contains 13 residues. In germline, CDR1 is SGHRS, CDR2 YFSETQ. In DNA, the CDR3 is TGCGCCAGCCGTGCTAACCAAAACTACGAGCAGTACTTC. Translation: CASRANQNYEQYF.

This clone appeared a few times. The chain has TRBV18 and TRBJ1-2; D is undetermined. The germline CDR1 and CDR2 sequences are KGHSH and LQKENI. V was pared by 3 bases and J by 1 base, with 3 bases between. CDR3 length equals 12 residues. In DNA form, the CDR3 reads TGTGCCAGCTCACCGGATAACTATGGCTACACCTTC. Amino acid sequence: CASSPDNYGYTF. Drawing the rest from reference TRBV18 and TRBJ1-2, the complete variable domain is NAGVMQNPRHLVRRRGQEARLRCSPMKGHSHVYWYRQLPEEGLKFMVYLQKENIIDESGMPKERFSAEFPKEGPSILRIQQVVRGDSAAYFCASSPDNYGYTFGSGTRLTVV.

The chain recombines TRBV25-1 with TRBJ1-2, with a tentative D call TRBD1 (5 bases). This CDR3 has 15 amino acids. In germline, CDR1 is MGHDK, CDR2 SYGVNS. V was pared by 1 base and J by 6 bases, with 15 bases between. CDR3 region: CASSESLGQIHGYTF. DNA of the CDR3: TGTGCCAGCAGTGAATCCCTAGGACAAATACATGGCTACACCTTC.

The chain recombines TRBV5-4 with TRBJ2-3; 9 bases fit TRBD2. V shed 0 bases, J shed 3 bases, and the junction held 5 bases outside the gene matches. Looked up from germline, CDR1 is SGHNT and CDR2 is YYREEE (reference sequence). The CDR3 runs to 16 residues. Here the CDR3 reads CASSLAAGGPTDTQYF. Here the CDR3 DNA reads TGTGCCAGCAGCTTGGCGGCGGGGGGGCCGACAGATACGCAGTATTTT.